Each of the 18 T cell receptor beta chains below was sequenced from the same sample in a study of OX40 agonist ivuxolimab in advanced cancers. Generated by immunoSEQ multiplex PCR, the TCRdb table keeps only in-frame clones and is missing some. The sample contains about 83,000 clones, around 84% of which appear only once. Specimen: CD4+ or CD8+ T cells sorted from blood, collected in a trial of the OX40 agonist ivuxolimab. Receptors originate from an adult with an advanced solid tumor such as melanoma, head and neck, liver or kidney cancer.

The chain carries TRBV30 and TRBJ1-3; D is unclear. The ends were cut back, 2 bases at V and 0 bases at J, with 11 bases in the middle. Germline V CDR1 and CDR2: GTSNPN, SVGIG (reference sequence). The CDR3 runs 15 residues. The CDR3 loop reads CAWSWARVSGNTIYF. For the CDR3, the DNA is TGTGCCTGGAGTTGGGCCAGAGTCTCTGGAAACACCATATATTTT.

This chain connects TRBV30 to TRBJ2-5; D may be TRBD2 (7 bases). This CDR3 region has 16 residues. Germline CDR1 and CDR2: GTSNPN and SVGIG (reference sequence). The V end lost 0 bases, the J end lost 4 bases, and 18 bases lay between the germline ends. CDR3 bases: TGTGCCTGGAGTGTGTCTAGGGGGGGCGCCCGAGAGACCCAGTACTTC. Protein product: CAWSVSRGGARETQYF.

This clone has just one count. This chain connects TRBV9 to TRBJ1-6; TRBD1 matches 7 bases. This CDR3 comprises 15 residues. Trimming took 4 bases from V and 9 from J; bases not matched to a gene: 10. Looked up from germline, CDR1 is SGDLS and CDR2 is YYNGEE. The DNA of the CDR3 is TGTGCCAGCAGCTTTTCGCCAGGGGGGCGTTCACCCCTCCACTTT. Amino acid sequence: CASSFSPGGRSPLHF.

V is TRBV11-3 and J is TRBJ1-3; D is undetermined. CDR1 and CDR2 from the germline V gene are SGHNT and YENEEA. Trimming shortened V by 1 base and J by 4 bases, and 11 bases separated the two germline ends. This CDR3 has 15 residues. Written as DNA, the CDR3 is TGTGCCAGCAGCTTAGGAGGCATCCGCGGAAACACCATATATTTT. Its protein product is CASSLGGIRGNTIYF.

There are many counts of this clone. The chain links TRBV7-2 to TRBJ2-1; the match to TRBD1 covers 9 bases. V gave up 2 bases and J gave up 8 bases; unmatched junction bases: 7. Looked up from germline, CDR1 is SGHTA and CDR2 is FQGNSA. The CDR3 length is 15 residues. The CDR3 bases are TGTGCCAGCAGCTTAACAGGGGGCCGTTTAGATGAGCAGTTCTTC. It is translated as CASSLTGGRLDEQFF.

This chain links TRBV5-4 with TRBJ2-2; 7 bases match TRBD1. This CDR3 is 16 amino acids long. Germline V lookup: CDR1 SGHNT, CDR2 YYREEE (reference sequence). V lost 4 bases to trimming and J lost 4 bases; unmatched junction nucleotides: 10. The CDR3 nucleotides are TGTGCCAGCAGCAAACCCGGGGACAGAAGCACCGGGGAGCTGTTTTTT. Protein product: CASSKPGDRSTGELFF.

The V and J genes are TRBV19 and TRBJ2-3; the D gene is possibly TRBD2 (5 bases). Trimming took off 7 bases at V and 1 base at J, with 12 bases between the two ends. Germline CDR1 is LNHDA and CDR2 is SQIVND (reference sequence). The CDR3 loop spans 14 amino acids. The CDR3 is CASKRRSGTDTQYF. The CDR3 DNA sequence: TGTGCCAGTAAACGACGTAGCGGCACAGATACGCAGTATTTT.

The DNA for the CDR3 is TGTGCCATCACGCATCCCGCGGCCTCCTACAATGAGCAGTTCTTC. Amino acid sequence: CAITHPAASYNEQFF. V gene TRBV10-3 combines with J gene TRBJ2-1; D gene ambiguous. The CDR3 loop spans 15 amino acids. CDR1 and CDR2 (germline): ENHRY, SYGVKD. Trimming removed 7 bases from V and 0 bases from J, with 13 bases in between.

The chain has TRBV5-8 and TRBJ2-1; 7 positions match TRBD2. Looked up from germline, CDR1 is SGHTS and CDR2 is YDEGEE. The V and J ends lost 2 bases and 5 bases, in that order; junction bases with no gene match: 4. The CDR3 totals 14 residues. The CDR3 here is CASSLWSGNNEQFF. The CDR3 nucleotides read TGTGCCAGCAGCTTATGGAGCGGGAACAATGAGCAGTTCTTC.

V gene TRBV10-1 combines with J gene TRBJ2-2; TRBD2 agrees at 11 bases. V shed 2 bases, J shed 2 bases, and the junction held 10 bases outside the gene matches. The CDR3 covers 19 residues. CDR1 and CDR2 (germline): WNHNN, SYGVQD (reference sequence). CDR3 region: CASSEIGATSGGNTGELFF. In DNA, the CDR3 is TGCGCCAGCAGTGAGATTGGGGCCACTAGCGGGGGAAACACCGGGGAGCTGTTTTTT.

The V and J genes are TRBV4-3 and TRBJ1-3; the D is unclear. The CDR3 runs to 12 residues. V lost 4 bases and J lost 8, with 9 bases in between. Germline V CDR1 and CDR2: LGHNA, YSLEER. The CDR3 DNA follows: TGCGCCAGCAGCCCCACTGGGGACACCATATATTTT. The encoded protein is CASSPTGDTIYF.

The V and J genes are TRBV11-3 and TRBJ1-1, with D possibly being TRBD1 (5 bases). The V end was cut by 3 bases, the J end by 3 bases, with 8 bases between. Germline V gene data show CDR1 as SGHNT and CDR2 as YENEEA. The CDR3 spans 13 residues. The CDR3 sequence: CASSFGGYTEAFF. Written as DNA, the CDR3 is TGTGCCAGCAGCTTCGGGGGATACACTGAAGCTTTCTTT.

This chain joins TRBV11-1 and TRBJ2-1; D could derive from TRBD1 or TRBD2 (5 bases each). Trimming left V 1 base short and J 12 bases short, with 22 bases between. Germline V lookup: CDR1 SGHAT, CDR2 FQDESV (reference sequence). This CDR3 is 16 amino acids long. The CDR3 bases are TGTGCCAGCAGCTTAGGACCGGGAACAGGATCAATATGGCAGTTCTTC. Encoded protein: CASSLGPGTGSIWQFF.

The CDR3 sequence: CASSLDRPNEKLFF. CDR3 nucleotides: TGCGCCAGCAGCTTGGACAGACCTAATGAAAAACTGTTTTTT. The rearrangement joins TRBV5-1 to TRBJ1-4, with unresolved D. The V gene lost 0 bases and the J gene lost 3 bases, with 6 bases spanning the gap. The CDR3 runs to 14 residues. Germline V gene data show CDR1 as SGHRS and CDR2 as YFSETQ.

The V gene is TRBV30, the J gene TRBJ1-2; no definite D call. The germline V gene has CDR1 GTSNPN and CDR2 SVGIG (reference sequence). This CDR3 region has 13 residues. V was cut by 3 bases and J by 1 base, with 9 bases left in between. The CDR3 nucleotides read TGTGCCTGGAGACTTGTTTTTAACTATGGCTACACCTTC. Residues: CAWRLVFNYGYTF.

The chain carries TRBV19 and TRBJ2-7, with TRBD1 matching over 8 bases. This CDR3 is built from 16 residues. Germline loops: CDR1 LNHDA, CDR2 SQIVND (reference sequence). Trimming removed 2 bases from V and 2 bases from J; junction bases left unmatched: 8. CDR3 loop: CASSISPGTGAYEQYF. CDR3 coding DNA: TGTGCCAGTAGTATAAGTCCCGGGACAGGAGCCTACGAGCAGTACTTC.

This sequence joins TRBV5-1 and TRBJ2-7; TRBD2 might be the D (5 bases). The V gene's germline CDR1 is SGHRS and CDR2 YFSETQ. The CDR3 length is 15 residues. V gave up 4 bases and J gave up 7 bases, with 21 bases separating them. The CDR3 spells CASSPREGASTEQYF. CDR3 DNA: TGCGCCAGCAGCCCGCGAGAGGGTGCCTCTACGGAGCAGTACTTC. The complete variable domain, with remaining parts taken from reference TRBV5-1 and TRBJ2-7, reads KAGVTQTPRYLIKTRGQQVTLSCSPISGHRSVSWYQQTPGQGLQFLFEYFSETQRNKGNFPGRFSGRQFSNSRSEMNVSTLELGDSALYLCASSPREGASTEQYFGPGTRLTVT.

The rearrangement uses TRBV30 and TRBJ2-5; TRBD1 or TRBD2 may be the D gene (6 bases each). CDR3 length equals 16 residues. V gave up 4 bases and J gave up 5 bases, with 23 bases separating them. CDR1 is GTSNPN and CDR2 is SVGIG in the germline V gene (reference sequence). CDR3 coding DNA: TGTGCCTGGATTCCAGGCAGGGGACTTATTAGGGAGACCCAGTACTTC. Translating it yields CAWIPGRGLIRETQYF.